What follows are 28 T cell receptor beta chains derived from one specimen sequenced in a study of blood T cell repertoires in COVID-19. Produced via immunoSEQ multiplex PCR; TCRdb's table is partial and in-frame only. The data contain approximately 220,000 clones, around four fifths of them singletons. Sequenced material: peripheral blood. The receptor source for this set is a woman in her sixties who had recovered from COVID-19.

The CDR3 sequence: CASSRDGGVNEQFF. The CDR3 DNA reads as TGTGCCAGCAGCCGAGACGGCGGGGTCAATGAGCAGTTCTTC. The genes are TRBV7-9 and TRBJ2-1, with D maybe TRBD2 (6 bases). The V and J ends lost 5 bases and 6 bases respectively, with 14 bases between them. The length of the CDR3 is 14 residues. The germline V gene encodes CDR1 SEHNR and CDR2 FQNEAQ (reference sequence).

This chain joins TRBV7-9 and TRBJ1-4; D uncertain. CDR1 is SEHNR and CDR2 is FQNEAQ in the germline V gene (reference sequence). The CDR3 loop spans 15 amino acids. The V gene lost 2 bases and the J gene lost 8 bases, with 15 bases spanning the gap. The CDR3 reads CASSLISHSKEKLFF. CDR3 bases: TGTGCCAGCAGCTTAATATCGCACAGTAAAGAAAAACTGTTTTTT.

The J gene is TRBJ1-4, the V gene TRBV25-1; perhaps TRBD1 as D (6 bases). The V end lost 10 bases, the J end lost 3 bases, and 18 bases lay between the germline ends. Germline V gene data show CDR1 as MGHDK and CDR2 as SYGVNS. The CDR3 contains 15 residues. CDR3: CATSERGMANEKLFF. In nucleotides, the CDR3 is TGTGCCACTTCAGAAAGGGGGATGGCTAATGAAAAACTGTTTTTT.

Only one count was recorded for this clone. The chain couples TRBV5-5 to TRBJ1-1; 9 bases match TRBD1. Germline assignment: CDR1 SGHKS and CDR2 YYEKEE (reference sequence). The V and J ends lost 0 bases and 3 bases, in that order; junction bases with no gene match: 3. The CDR3 spans 15 residues. The chain's CDR3 is CASSLGGQGYTEAFF. In nucleotides, the CDR3 is TGTGCCAGCAGCTTGGGGGGACAGGGATACACTGAAGCTTTCTTT.

This clone was counted once. The CDR3 nucleotides are TGTGCCAGCAGTTACTCGAGGGAGTTGAACACTGAAGCTTTCTTT. Protein: CASSYSRELNTEAFF. The chain has TRBV6-5 and TRBJ1-1; D remains unclear. V was trimmed by 0 bases and J by 0 bases, leaving 8 bases between them. The germline CDR1 and CDR2 sequences are MNHEY and SVGAGI. The CDR3 sequence is 15 residues long.

The V and J genes are TRBV7-9 and TRBJ2-3, with 7 bases identical to TRBD2. CDR3 size: 14 residues. The V and J ends lost 5 bases and 3 bases, in that order; junction bases with no gene match: 5. Germline-derived CDR1 and CDR2 are SEHNR and FQNEAQ (reference sequence). The CDR3 reads CASSQGLRTDTQYF. The CDR3 DNA reads as TGTGCCAGCAGCCAGGGACTAAGAACAGATACGCAGTATTTT.

The chain couples TRBV4-2 to TRBJ2-7, with 7 bases aligning to TRBD2. This CDR3 has 14 residues. Germline V gene lookup returns CDR1 LGHNA and CDR2 YNFKEQ. The V gene end was trimmed by 1 base and the J gene end by 4 bases; junction bases not matched to a gene: 4. In DNA form, the CDR3 reads TGTGCCAGCAGCCAAGCGACGCGGGGGTACGAGCAGTACTTC. Its protein product is CASSQATRGYEQYF.

The chain carries TRBV30 and TRBJ2-4, with 7 bases identical to TRBD1. CDR3 length: 12 residues. Germline lookup yields CDR1 GTSNPN and CDR2 SVGIG (reference sequence). The CDR3 is CALTGAKNIQYF. For the CDR3, the DNA is TGTGCTTTGACAGGGGCCAAAAACATTCAGTACTTC.

The chain carries TRBV5-1 and TRBJ2-3; perhaps TRBD2 as D (6 bases). The germline V gene encodes CDR1 SGHRS and CDR2 YFSETQ. V gave up 7 bases and J gave up 6 bases, with 18 bases separating them. There are 14 residues in the CDR3. CDR3 loop: CASSGGVRLDTQYF. The CDR3 DNA reads as TGCGCCAGCTCCGGAGGGGTCAGATTGGATACGCAGTATTTT.

This chain links TRBV11-1 with TRBJ2-7; 7 bases line up with TRBD1. In germline, CDR1 is SGHAT, CDR2 FQDESV (reference sequence). Trimming cost V 5 bases and J 5 bases; bases outside gene matches: 9. This CDR3 spans 14 amino acids. CDR3 sequence reads: CASSTRDRSHEQYF. DNA of the CDR3: TGTGCCAGCAGCACTCGGGACAGATCGCACGAGCAGTACTTC.

The genes are TRBV14 and TRBJ2-3; 8 bases fit TRBD2. CDR1 and CDR2 (germline): SGHDN, FVKESK. With 4 bases clipped from V and 2 bases from J, the junction kept 8 bases outside the gene matches. CDR3 size: 16 residues. Here the CDR3 reads CASSPLGAGATDTQYF. CDR3 sequence (DNA): TGTGCCAGCAGCCCCCTAGGAGCGGGGGCCACAGATACGCAGTATTTT.

The genes are TRBV7-8 and TRBJ2-3; 8 bases map to TRBD1. V trimming: 0 bases; J trimming: 0 bases; junction bases outside the gene matches: 8. Per the germline V gene, CDR1 is SGHVS and CDR2 is FQNEAQ. There are 18 residues in the CDR3. The CDR3 nucleotides read TGTGCCAGCAGCTTAGCCGGCAGGGGGCAGCTGAGCACAGATACGCAGTATTTT. It encodes CASSLAGRGQLSTDTQYF. The variable domain in full, completed from reference TRBV7-8 and TRBJ2-3, reads GAGVSQSPRYKVAKRGQDVALRCDPISGHVSLFWYQQALGQGPEFLTYFQNEAQLDKSGLPSDRFFAERPEGSVSTLKIQRTQQEDSAVYLCASSLAGRGQLSTDTQYFGPGTRLTVL.

V usage is TRBV5-1 and J usage is TRBJ2-6, with 14 nucleotides matching TRBD2. Germline lookup yields CDR1 SGHRS and CDR2 YFSETQ. The junction had 17 bases not matched to a gene; V was cut back by 2 bases and J by 4 bases. The CDR3 contains 22 residues. The CDR3 bases are TGCGCCAGCAGCTTCCTGCCGCCGGGACTAGCGGGGGAGGAGGAAGGGGCCAACGTCCTGACTTTC. This codes for CASSFLPPGLAGEEEGANVLTF.

The chain couples TRBV4-1 to TRBJ2-3; TRBD2 matches at 8 bases. V lost 1 base to trimming and J lost 5 bases; unmatched junction nucleotides: 5. This CDR3 has 15 residues. Germline CDR1 and CDR2: MGHRA and YSYEKL. CDR3 protein: CASSQVRGAQDTQYF. CDR3 in DNA: TGCGCCAGCAGCCAAGTGCGGGGGGCACAAGATACGCAGTATTTT.

The sample holds a few counts of this clone. The chain carries TRBV6-2 or TRBV6-3 and TRBJ2-3, with 10 bases fitting TRBD2. This CDR3 contains 18 residues. Germline V gene sequence: CDR1 MNHEY, CDR2 SVGEGT. V lost 3 bases to trimming and J lost 3 bases; unmatched junction nucleotides: 12. CDR3 sequence: CASSYTPSGGASTDTQYF. In nucleotides, the CDR3 is TGTGCCAGCAGTTATACCCCAAGCGGGGGGGCTTCGACAGATACGCAGTATTTT.

The chain recombines TRBV7-3 with TRBJ2-1; 13 bases line up with TRBD2. The V segment lost 8 bases and the J segment 8 bases; nucleotides outside the gene matches: 9. Germline assignment: CDR1 SGHTA and CDR2 FQGTGA. CDR3 length: 15 amino acids. The CDR3 DNA sequence: TGTGCCAGCGGCATAGGACTAGCGGGGGTCTATGAGCAGTTCTTC. It codes for CASGIGLAGVYEQFF.

This clone turned up a few times. The chain recombines TRBV11-2 with TRBJ2-3; possibly TRBD2 for D (6 bases). Trimming left V 5 bases short and J 6 bases short, with 21 bases between. The CDR3 has 16 amino acids. Germline V gene lookup returns CDR1 SGHAT and CDR2 FQNNGV. The CDR3 DNA reads TGTGCCAGCAGCAGTGCTCGGGACTCCTTTGCGGATACGCAGTATTTT. Translated: CASSSARDSFADTQYF.

The chain links TRBV12-5 to TRBJ1-5, with 7 bases aligning to TRBD1. The V and J ends lost 4 bases and 2 bases, in that order; junction bases with no gene match: 14. Germline assignment: CDR1 LGHNT and CDR2 FRNRAP. This CDR3 contains 18 residues. The CDR3 protein is CASGWVGRGLGGNQPQHF. The CDR3 DNA reads as TGTGCTAGTGGTTGGGTTGGTAGGGGGCTTGGCGGCAATCAGCCCCAGCATTTT.

V usage is TRBV15 and J usage is TRBJ2-5; 8 bases match TRBD2. This CDR3 has 15 residues. Germline CDR1 and CDR2: LNHNV and YYDKDF (reference sequence). With 4 bases clipped from V and 0 bases from J, the junction kept 4 bases outside the gene matches. The CDR3 reads CATSKGGRYQETQYF. The DNA of the CDR3 is TGTGCCACCAGCAAGGGCGGGAGGTACCAAGAGACCCAGTACTTC.

This chain joins TRBV4-3 and TRBJ1-3; unclear D gene. Germline V lookup: CDR1 LGHNA, CDR2 YSLEER. The CDR3 sequence is 15 residues long. Trimming stripped 2 bases from V and 2 bases from J, with 10 bases between. CDR3 loop: CASSQWVRAGNTIYF. CDR3 DNA: TGCGCCAGCAGCCAATGGGTCCGGGCTGGAAACACCATATATTTT.

The CDR3 is CASVRDTHTDTQYF. CDR3 bases: TGTGCCAGCGTCCGGGACACACACACAGATACGCAGTATTTT. The chain joins TRBV7-9 to TRBJ2-3; D might be TRBD1 (6 bases). Trimming stripped 8 bases from V and 2 bases from J, with 14 bases between. In germline, CDR1 is SEHNR, CDR2 FQNEAQ (reference sequence). The CDR3 contains 14 residues. Supplemented by reference TRBV7-9 and TRBJ2-3, the full variable domain reads DTGVSQNPRHKITKRGQNVTFRCDPISEHNRLYWYRQTLGQGPEFLTYFQNEAQLEKSRLLSDRFSAERPKGSFSTLEIQRTEQGDSAMYLCASVRDTHTDTQYFGPGTRLTVL.

The gene calls are TRBV5-6 and TRBJ2-5, with D uncertain. Germline V gene lookup returns CDR1 SGHDT and CDR2 YYEEEE. The V and J ends lost 1 base and 5 bases respectively, with 15 bases between them. The CDR3 covers 15 residues. The CDR3 DNA reads TGTGCCAGCAGCTTGTGGCTGGGTTCGGAGGAGACCCAGTACTTC. Protein sequence: CASSLWLGSEETQYF.

This chain's CDR3 is CASGGQGRPNYGYTF. The CDR3 DNA reads TGTGCCAGCGGGGGACAAGGTAGACCTAACTATGGCTACACCTTC. V gene TRBV2 combines with J gene TRBJ1-2; TRBD1 might be the D (6 bases). Deletions cut 8 bases from V and 0 bases from J, with 16 bases between. Germline V lookup: CDR1 SNHLY, CDR2 FYNNEI. This CDR3 comprises 15 residues.

V usage is TRBV10-3 and J usage is TRBJ2-5; no clear D. Germline assignment: CDR1 ENHRY and CDR2 SYGVKD. Trimming cost V 11 bases and J 2 bases, with 15 bases left between them. The CDR3 has 13 amino acids. The CDR3 region is CAASTEKQETQYF. CDR3 in DNA: TGTGCCGCCTCTACCGAAAAACAAGAGACCCAGTACTTC.

The V call is TRBV18, the J call TRBJ1-4; no firm D call. Trimming removed 6 bases at V and 3 bases at J, with 8 bases between. This CDR3 comprises 13 residues. Germline CDR1 and CDR2: KGHSH and LQKENI. The CDR3 region has the DNA TGTGCCAGCTCGGGCAACTCTAATGAAAAACTGTTTTTT. Residues: CASSGNSNEKLFF.

The CDR3 bases are TGTGCCTGGGGGCGCAGGGACGGGGGGGGAAGAAGCAATCAGCCCCAGCATTTT. The encoded protein is CAWGRRDGGGRSNQPQHF. The chain couples TRBV30 to TRBJ1-5; tentative D call: TRBD1 (5 bases). Trimming left V 5 bases short and J 1 base short, with 24 bases between. The CDR3 is made up of 18 amino acids. Per the germline V gene, CDR1 is GTSNPN and CDR2 is SVGIG (reference sequence). The complete variable domain, with remaining parts taken from reference TRBV30 and TRBJ1-5, reads SQTIHQWPATLVQPVGSPLSLECTVEGTSNPNLYWYRQAAGRGLQLLFYSVGIGQISSEVPQNLSASRPQDRQFILSSKKLLLSDSGFYLCAWGRRDGGGRSNQPQHFGDGTRLSIL.

The chain employs TRBV7-2 and TRBJ2-3; the match to TRBD2 covers 12 bases. The CDR3 extends over 16 amino acids. With 6 bases clipped from V and 4 bases from J, the junction kept 8 bases outside the gene matches. Looked up from germline, CDR1 is SGHTA and CDR2 is FQGNSA. The CDR3 sequence: CASRPTSGGRADTQYF. Written as DNA, the CDR3 is TGTGCCAGCAGACCGACTAGCGGGGGCCGAGCAGATACGCAGTATTTT.

The rearrangement links TRBV7-6 to TRBJ1-4, with a tentative D call TRBD1 (5 bases). CDR3 size: 14 residues. The germline V and J ends were trimmed by 3 bases and 7 bases, with 12 bases remaining between them. The germline V gene has CDR1 SGHVS and CDR2 FNYEAQ. CDR3 nucleotide sequence: TGTGCCAGCAGCTTCGCCAGGGTGGGTGAAAAACTGTTTTTT. This codes for CASSFARVGEKLFF.